This paragraph reports one T cell receptor (beta chain). This sample was taken from a study of shared clonotypes between healthy human individuals. Background on the study: Sampling drew on donors who were two women and three men aged 18 to 49.

CDR1 is LNHDA and CDR2 is SQIVND in the germline V gene (reference sequence). Trimming removed 5 bases at V and 3 bases at J, with 11 bases between. The CDR3 runs to 13 residues. The naive CD8 population came from CD45RO-negative cells selected for CCR7, without terminally differentiated effector memory CD45RA+ cells. The study drew its donors from healthy HIV-negative adults without recent acute infections or vaccinations. In the sorted-subset replicate PCRs, around 200 ng DNA, 29,000 or so T cell genomes, was used. Clones were sequenced by immunoSEQ multiplex PCR, and TCRdb holds only the in-frame ones, with some missing. The table has 600,000 or so clones, 85% to 95% seen once.

The V gene is TRBV19, the J gene TRBJ2-7, with no clear D. The sample consisted of naive CD8+ T cells sorted from blood. This TCR came from a woman between 25 and 40 years old in good health. The CDR3 sequence is CASSRDLLYEQYF. CDR3 DNA sequence: TGTGCCAGTAGTCGCGACCTCCTCTACGAGCAGTACTTC.